Listed here is a single TCR beta chain. Its antigen remains unidentified. These data originate in a study of beta chain features in type 1 diabetes. Isolation of CD4+ naive, central memory, regulatory and stem cell-like memory cells was achieved by sorting via CD45RO/CCR7/CD25/CD127/CD95/CD27. Every sorted population was more than 95% pure. What was sequenced were expressed TCRB transcripts, since all of the isolated RNA had been reverse transcribed. An average of approximately 3.6 million reads was obtained for naive, central memory and regulatory T cell samples. The method was immunoSEQ multiplex PCR; TCRdb's version includes in-frame clones alone and lacks a portion of them. The repertoire holds 300,000 to 400,000 clones, with around 9.7% as singletons. Notes on the study in general: In all four CD4+ subsets, TCRB CDR3 length was significantly, moderately reduced in type 1 diabetes. Type 1 diabetes patients had VDJ junctions that carried fewer insertions and more deletions.

V trimming: 5 bases; J trimming: 6 bases; junction bases outside the gene matches: 3. The CDR3 has 15 residues. Germline V gives CDR1 MNHEY, CDR2 SVGAGI. The chain combines TRBV6-5 with TRBJ1-6, with 11 bases lining up with TRBD1. The sample comprised central memory CD4+ T cells from blood. This receptor was identified in a man aged 30 to 39 with type 1 diabetes. CDR3 DNA: TGTGCCAGCAGTCGCGGGACAGGGGGTAATTCACCCCTCCACTTT. Translating it yields CASSRGTGGNSPLHF.